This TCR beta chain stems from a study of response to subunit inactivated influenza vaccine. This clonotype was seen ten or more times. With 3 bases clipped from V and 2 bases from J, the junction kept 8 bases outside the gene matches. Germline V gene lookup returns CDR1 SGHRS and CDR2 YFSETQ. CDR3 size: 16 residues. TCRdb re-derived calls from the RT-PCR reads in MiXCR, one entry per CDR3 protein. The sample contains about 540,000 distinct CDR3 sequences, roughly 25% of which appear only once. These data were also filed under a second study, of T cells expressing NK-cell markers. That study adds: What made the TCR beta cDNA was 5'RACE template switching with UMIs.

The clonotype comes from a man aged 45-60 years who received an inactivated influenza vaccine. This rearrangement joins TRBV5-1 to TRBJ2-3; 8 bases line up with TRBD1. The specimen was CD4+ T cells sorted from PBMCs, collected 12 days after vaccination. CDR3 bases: TGCGCCAGCAGCTGGACAGGGTTAGTCTTCACAGATACGCAGTATTTT. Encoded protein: CASSWTGLVFTDTQYF.